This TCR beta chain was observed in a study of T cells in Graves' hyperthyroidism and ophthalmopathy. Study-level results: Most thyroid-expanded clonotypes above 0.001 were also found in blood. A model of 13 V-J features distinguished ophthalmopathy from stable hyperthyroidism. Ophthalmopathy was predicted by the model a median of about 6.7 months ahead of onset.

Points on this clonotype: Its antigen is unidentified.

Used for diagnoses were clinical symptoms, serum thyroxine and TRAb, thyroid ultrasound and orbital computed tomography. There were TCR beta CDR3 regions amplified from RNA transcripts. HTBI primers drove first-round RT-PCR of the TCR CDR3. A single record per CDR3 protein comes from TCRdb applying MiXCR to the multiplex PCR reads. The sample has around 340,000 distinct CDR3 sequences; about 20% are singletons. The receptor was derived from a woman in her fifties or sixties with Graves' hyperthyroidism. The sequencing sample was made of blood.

The CDR3 region is CASSERGRIIYGYTF. As DNA, the CDR3 is TGTGCCAGCAGTGAAAGGGGGCGGATCATCTATGGCTACACCTTC. This rearrangement joins TRBV6-1 to TRBJ1-2, with TRBD1 matching over 7 bases. The CDR3 extends over 15 amino acids. V shed 2 bases and J 4 bases; nucleotides not matched to a gene: 7. Germline CDR1 is MNHNS and CDR2 is SASEGT.